These 2 T cell receptor beta chains were sequenced from one sample in a study of radiation and T cells in renal cell carcinoma. Some clones are missing from TCRdb's copy, which holds only in-frame ones; the method was immunoSEQ multiplex PCR. The sample includes approximately 100,000 clones, 80% to 90% of them seen just once. Time point reported: baseline pretreatment blood. Treatment of the sample: 15 Gy SBRT to primary tumor, nephrectomy 4 weeks later. Specimen: blood, collected from a patient whose treatment included radiotherapy and nephrectomy. The receptors shown here come from a man in his fifties with renal cell carcinoma.

Worth noting for this clone: Sequence at one end of the junction differs from germline and may be a read error. The chain recombines TRBV7-7 with TRBJ2-5; 8 positions match TRBD1. This CDR3 has 14 residues. Looked up from germline, CDR1 is SSHAT and CDR2 is FNYEAQ (reference sequence). The chain's CDR3 is CASSSYGTGETQYF. The CDR3 bases are TGTGCTAGCAGCTCTTACGGGACAGGAGAGACCCAGTACTTC. Full variable domain (rest looked up from reference TRBV7-7 and TRBJ2-5): GAGVSQSPRYKVTKRGQDVTLRCDPISSHATLYWYQQALGQGPEFLTYFNYEAQPDKSGLPSDRFSAERPEGSISTLTIQRTEQRDSAMYRCASSSYGTGETQYFGPGTRLLVL.

The chain employs TRBV30 and TRBJ1-2; 7 nucleotides agree with TRBD1. The CDR3 is 14 residues long. J lost 7 bases, V lost 0 bases, and 8 bases had no gene match. Germline loops: CDR1 GTSNPN, CDR2 SVGIG (reference sequence). The DNA of the CDR3 is TGTGCCTGGAGTGTCACCAGGGGGATCTTTGGCTACACCTTC. This gives the protein CAWSVTRGIFGYTF. The whole variable domain, filled in from reference TRBV30 and TRBJ1-2, reads SQTIHQWPATLVQPVGSPLSLECTVEGTSNPNLYWYRQAAGRGLQLLFYSVGIGQISSEVPQNLSASRPQDRQFILSSKKLLLSDSGFYLCAWSVTRGIFGYTFGSGTRLTVV.